This T cell receptor beta chain was recorded in a study of shared clonotypes between healthy human individuals. The overall study: The study used three CD4 naive, three CD4 memory, two CD8 naive and one CD8 memory plate per donor.

This CDR3 has 16 amino acids. With 5 bases removed from V and 5 bases from J, the gap between germline ends came to 21 bases. Germline V gene lookup returns CDR1 SGHVS and CDR2 FQNEAQ. Assay execution proceeded at the deep level. Profiled with immunoSEQ multiplex PCR; TCRdb holds only in-frame clones, not every one. The sample carries about 2.1 million clones, around 93% recorded once. It was CD45RO-negative cells, positively selected for CCR7, that made up naive CD8 cells, with terminally differentiated effector memory CD45RA+ cells excluded. The chain has TRBV7-8 and TRBJ1-2; no reliable D call. The source of this sequence is a man younger than 30 in good health. Some clones in this sample may be carry-over from other donors' samples. Sequencing was carried out using naive CD8+ T cells from PBMCs. CDR3 sequence: CASSREPNIDGYGYTF. CDR3 DNA sequence: TGTGCCAGCAGCCGCGAACCAAACATCGACGGGTATGGCTACACCTTC.